The 30 T cell receptor beta chains presented below share a single source sample, sequenced in a study of cytomegalovirus exposure and HLA in healthy donors. 13 Jbeta primers and 60 Vbeta primers were used for the PCR. Sequenced by immunoSEQ multiplex PCR; TCRdb stores in-frame clones only, minus some. The sample shows 150,000 to 200,000 clones, approximately 73% of them seen only once. What was sequenced was PBMCs. Receptors originate from a man aged 45-65 years in good health and CMV-seronegative.

This chain links TRBV7-3 with TRBJ2-6; 8 bases line up with TRBD1. The CDR3 covers 17 residues. The germline CDR1 and CDR2 sequences are SGHTA and FQGTGA. V shed 5 bases, J shed 4 bases, and the junction held 10 bases outside the gene matches. CDR3 sequence (DNA): TGTGCCAGCAGCCCCGGACAGGGCGATACCGGGGCCAACGTCCTGACTTTC. Encoded protein: CASSPGQGDTGANVLTF.

This clone has more than one count but fewer than ten. This chain uses TRBV10-3 with TRBJ1-1, with D perhaps matching TRBD1 (5 bases). V lost 7 bases and J lost 2, with 11 bases in between. This CDR3 has 13 residues. Germline V gene sequence: CDR1 ENHRY, CDR2 SYGVKD. The CDR3 region is CAITGQSNTEAFF. The CDR3 DNA reads TGTGCCATCACCGGACAAAGTAACACTGAAGCTTTCTTT.

This clone is a singleton in its sample. Germline and junction disagree at one end, which may indicate a read error. This rearrangement joins TRBV27 to TRBJ2-1, with D possibly being TRBD2 (5 bases). The CDR3 covers 15 residues. The V gene's germline CDR1 is MNHEY and CDR2 SMNVEV (reference sequence). The CDR3 DNA reads TGTGCCAGCAGTCTATCTAACGGGGCCTACAATGAGCAGTTCTTC. As protein: CASSLSNGAYNEQFF.

The gene calls are TRBV18 and TRBJ2-2; possible D gene TRBD1, 6 bases. The CDR3 length is 15 residues. CDR1 and CDR2 from the germline V gene are KGHSH and LQKENI. The V and J ends lost 3 bases and 5 bases respectively, with 13 bases between them. CDR3 in amino acids: CASSPGAGKTGELFF. The CDR3 DNA sequence: TGTGCCAGCTCACCGGGGGCAGGGAAAACCGGGGAGCTGTTTTTT.

This clone was recorded a few times. The chain uses TRBV6-5 and TRBJ1-2, with TRBD1 matching 7 bases. Trimming cost V 6 bases and J 5 bases; bases outside gene matches: 9. The V gene's germline CDR1 is MNHEY and CDR2 SVGAGI. This CDR3 is 14 amino acids long. The chain's CDR3 is CASSERQGRYGYTF. The CDR3 DNA reads as TGTGCCAGCAGCGAACGACAGGGCCGGTATGGCTACACCTTC.

The chain has TRBV5-1 and TRBJ2-5, with D uncertain. The CDR3 extends over 12 amino acids. V gave up 4 bases and J gave up 11 bases, with 15 bases separating them. Germline V gives CDR1 SGHRS, CDR2 YFSETQ. CDR3 sequence: CASSPVETQQYF. CDR3 nucleotide sequence: TGCGCCAGCAGCCCGGTGGAGACGCAGCAGTACTTC.

A note on this clone: Only one base separates this from a far larger clonotype, so it likely reflects a read error. The CDR3, as DNA: TGTGCCAGCAGCCAAGGGACAGGGGGCCCCTACGAGCAGTACTTC. Protein sequence: CASSQGTGGPYEQYF. This sequence joins TRBV7-2 and TRBJ2-7; 12 nucleotides align to TRBD1. V trimming: 5 bases; J trimming: 2 bases; junction bases outside the gene matches: 4. Germline CDR1 SGHTA, CDR2 FQGNSA. This CDR3 region has 15 residues.

The chain carries TRBV9 and TRBJ1-4; D is unclear. The CDR3 totals 19 residues. Germline CDR1 reads SGDLS; CDR2 reads YYNGEE. Trimming removed 0 bases from V and 0 bases from J, with 18 bases in between. CDR3 residues: CASSVGHIGLSTTNEKLFF. Written as DNA, the CDR3 is TGTGCCAGCAGCGTAGGGCACATTGGCCTCTCAACAACTAATGAAAAACTGTTTTTT.

V gene TRBV6-1 combines with J gene TRBJ1-2; D is uncertain. Germline V CDR1 and CDR2: MNHNS, SASEGT. This CDR3 comprises 14 residues. V lost 3 bases and J 7 bases, leaving 15 bases between the germline ends. CDR3 loop: CASSDPSLRIGYTF. CDR3 coding DNA: TGTGCCAGCAGTGACCCGTCCCTGCGGATTGGCTACACCTTC.

Remarks on this clone: This specimen includes other DNA sequences encoding the same CDR3. This rearrangement joins TRBV4-1 to TRBJ2-1, with 10 bases that match TRBD2. The CDR3 consists of 17 residues. V lost 3 bases and J lost 1; bases outside the gene matches: 6. Germline V gives CDR1 MGHRA, CDR2 YSYEKL. Here the CDR3 DNA reads TGCGCCAGCAGCCATATAGCGGGGGGCCTATCCTACAATGAGCAGTTCTTC. The encoded protein is CASSHIAGGLSYNEQFF.

This rearrangement joins TRBV7-9 to TRBJ2-4, with D perhaps matching TRBD2 (5 bases). CDR3 length equals 16 residues. In germline, CDR1 is SEHNR, CDR2 FQNEAQ (reference sequence). The V gene lost 1 base and the J gene lost 0 bases, with 10 bases spanning the gap. CDR3 loop: CASSLGGNLAKNIQYF. The CDR3 bases are TGTGCCAGCAGCTTAGGAGGGAATCTAGCCAAAAACATTCAGTACTTC.

The chain uses TRBV19 and TRBJ1-1; TRBD1 is a possible D gene (6 bases). Germline V gene lookup returns CDR1 LNHDA and CDR2 SQIVND (reference sequence). The CDR3 covers 13 residues. V lost 5 bases, J lost 2 bases, and 9 bases lay in between. The CDR3 DNA reads as TGTGCCAGTAGTGGACAGCTTAACACTGAAGCTTTCTTT. Amino acid sequence: CASSGQLNTEAFF.

The J gene is TRBJ1-5, the V gene TRBV12-2. TRBV12-2 is a pseudogene. The CDR3 runs 18 residues. The CDR3 DNA sequence: TGTGCAAGTCGCTTAGTCAACGGTGCGGGGACTAGCAATCAGCCCCAGCATTTT. Its protein is CASRLVNGAGTSNQPQHF.

This clone was detected a few times. V is TRBV19 and J is TRBJ1-2; 9 bases line up with TRBD1. CDR1 and CDR2 (germline): LNHDA, SQIVND (reference sequence). V dropped 5 bases and J dropped 4; count of bases not matched to a gene: 14. The CDR3 is 17 amino acids. As DNA, the CDR3 is TGTGCCAGTAGTTTACAAAAGGCCGGGACAGGGACCTATGGCTACACCTTC. Its translation is CASSLQKAGTGTYGYTF.

This chain links TRBV28 with TRBJ2-1; 9 positions match TRBD2. J gave up 7 bases and V 2 bases, and 6 bases lay outside the gene matches. The germline CDR1 and CDR2 sequences are MDHEN and SYDVKM. The CDR3 totals 15 residues. CDR3 region: CASSLGRGGQNEQFF. Here the CDR3 DNA reads TGTGCCAGCAGTTTAGGGCGGGGGGGCCAAAATGAGCAGTTCTTC.

A few counts support this clone. V is TRBV15 and J is TRBJ1-1, with D unclear. V lost 8 bases and J lost 3, with 10 bases in between. Germline V gives CDR1 LNHNV, CDR2 YYDKDF (reference sequence). This CDR3 contains 12 residues. CDR3 sequence: CATGAGYTEAFF. The DNA of the CDR3 is TGTGCCACCGGAGCGGGCTACACTGAAGCTTTCTTT. The variable domain in full, completed from reference TRBV15 and TRBJ1-1, reads DAMVIQNPRYQVTQFGKPVTLSCSQTLNHNVMYWYQQKSSQAPKLLFHYYDKDFNNEADTPDNFQSRRPNTSFCFLDIRSPGLGDTAMYLCATGAGYTEAFFGQGTRLTVV.

The chain recombines TRBV19 with TRBJ1-3, with D perhaps matching TRBD1 (6 bases). Between the trimmed V and J ends, which lost 6 bases and 0 bases, there was a span of 21 bases. Germline V CDR1 and CDR2: LNHDA, SQIVND (reference sequence). The CDR3 is 18 amino acids. The CDR3 loop reads CASSQQPGVPSSGNTIYF. CDR3 nucleotide sequence: TGTGCCAGTAGCCAACAGCCAGGGGTCCCTTCCTCTGGAAACACCATATATTTT.

J is TRBJ2-7 and V is TRBV19, with 8 positions matching TRBD1. The CDR3 sequence is 16 residues long. Germline CDR1 and CDR2: LNHDA and SQIVND (reference sequence). V shed 6 bases, J shed 0 bases, and the junction held 10 bases outside the gene matches. The CDR3 DNA sequence: TGTGCCAGTAGCGACCCCCGGACAGGGCGCTCCTACGAGCAGTACTTC. Translating gives CASSDPRTGRSYEQYF. Combining the CDR3 with reference TRBV19 and TRBJ2-7 gives the whole variable domain DGGITQSPKYLFRKEGQNVTLSCEQNLNHDAMYWYRQDPGQGLRLIYYSQIVNDFQKGDIAEGYSVSREKKESFPLTVTSAQKNPTAFYLCASSDPRTGRSYEQYFGPGTRLTVT.

This clone is a singleton in its sample. The chain recombines TRBV19 with TRBJ2-6; 10 bases map to TRBD1. CDR3 length equals 15 residues. Germline V CDR1 and CDR2: LNHDA, SQIVND (reference sequence). The junction had 6 bases not matched to a gene; V was cut back by 1 base and J by 12 bases. The CDR3 loop is CASSIGGQGVTVLTF. The CDR3 DNA follows: TGTGCCAGTAGTATAGGAGGACAGGGGGTCACCGTCCTGACTTTC.

This chain links TRBV7-9 with TRBJ2-5, with D possibly TRBD1 on 7 matching bases. CDR3 length equals 16 residues. Germline values: CDR1 SEHNR, CDR2 FQNEAQ (reference sequence). The germline V and J ends were trimmed by 3 bases and 8 bases, with 22 bases remaining between them. DNA for the CDR3: TGTGCCAGCAGCTTCGAGGCGGGAACAGGGGATAGAACCCAGTACTTC. Protein product: CASSFEAGTGDRTQYF.

This clone was seen a handful of times. The chain couples TRBV6-5 to TRBJ2-7; 7 bases line up with TRBD2. CDR1 and CDR2 (germline): MNHEY, SVGAGI. The CDR3 length is 15 residues. V was pared by 5 bases and J by 5 bases, with 12 bases of the junction left unmatched. CDR3 sequence: CASSPPAGRFDEQYF. The CDR3, as DNA: TGTGCCAGCAGTCCACCAGCGGGGAGATTCGACGAGCAGTACTTC.

The chain employs TRBV28 and TRBJ1-5, with 7 bases that match TRBD1. Germline V gene sequence: CDR1 MDHEN, CDR2 SYDVKM. The CDR3 runs 16 residues. V lost 5 bases and J lost 2; bases outside the gene matches: 9. The CDR3 DNA reads as TGTGCCAGCAGTGGGGTTGGGACAGAGGGCAATCAGCCCCAGCATTTT. Protein: CASSGVGTEGNQPQHF.

The chain links TRBV6-5 to TRBJ2-1; TRBD2 agrees at 9 bases. Looked up from germline, CDR1 is MNHEY and CDR2 is SVGAGI. V shed 4 bases and J 7 bases; nucleotides not matched to a gene: 8. The CDR3 sequence is 15 residues long. The CDR3 nucleotides are TGTGCCAGCAGTTGGGGGCGGGGGGGCCGGAATGAGCAGTTCTTC. Protein product: CASSWGRGGRNEQFF.

The chain uses TRBV15 and TRBJ2-3; 7 bases are a match to TRBD2. The CDR3 length is 15 residues. V shed 6 bases, J shed 1 base, and the junction held 7 bases outside the gene matches. Germline V gene lookup returns CDR1 LNHNV and CDR2 YYDKDF (reference sequence). The CDR3 DNA sequence: TGTGCCACCAGTGTACCTAGCGGCGGCACAGATACGCAGTATTTT. Its protein product is CATSVPSGGTDTQYF.

The chain is built from TRBV7-8 and TRBJ2-7; D uncertain. This CDR3 is 11 amino acids long. V dropped 5 bases and J dropped 2 bases, with 4 bases sitting between them. The germline gives CDR1 SGHVS, CDR2 FQNEAQ. CDR3 DNA: TGTGCCAGCAGCCAGGCCTACGAGCAGTACTTC. This codes for CASSQAYEQYF.

This sequence joins TRBV5-8 and TRBJ1-6, with D possibly matching TRBD1 (5 bases). The CDR3 covers 18 residues. CDR1 and CDR2 from the germline V gene are SGHTS and YDEGEE. Between the trimmed V and J ends, which lost 0 bases and 4 bases, there was a span of 17 bases. This chain's CDR3 is CASSLVPGQTNYNSPLHF. CDR3 nucleotide sequence: TGTGCCAGCAGCTTGGTTCCCGGACAAACTAATTATAATTCACCCCTCCACTTT. Based on the CDR3 plus reference TRBV5-8 and TRBJ1-6, the full variable domain is EAGVTQSPTHLIKTRGQQATLRCSPISGHTSVYWYQQALGLGLQFLLWYDEGEERNRGNFPPRFSGRQFPNYSSELNVNALELEDSALYLCASSLVPGQTNYNSPLHFGNGTRLTVT.

This clone was counted between two and nine times. J is TRBJ2-3 and V is TRBV7-9, with TRBD2 matching over 7 bases. The CDR3 has 16 residues. Trimming cost V 5 bases and J 2 bases; bases outside gene matches: 10. Germline V gene lookup returns CDR1 SEHNR and CDR2 FQNEAQ (reference sequence). The CDR3 loop is CASSQPQAGVTDTQYF. CDR3 nucleotide sequence: TGTGCCAGCAGCCAGCCCCAGGCGGGAGTCACAGATACGCAGTATTTT.

The chain joins TRBV28 to TRBJ1-6, with TRBD1 as a possible D gene (5 bases). The V and J ends lost 7 bases and 8 bases respectively, with 24 bases between them. Looked up from germline, CDR1 is MDHEN and CDR2 is SYDVKM. The CDR3 is made up of 17 amino acids. The CDR3 region has the DNA TGTGCCAGCACTTCCGCAAAAGCGGGACGCGGCTATTCACCCCTCCACTTT. Its protein product is CASTSAKAGRGYSPLHF.

The chain uses TRBV5-1 and TRBJ2-7; a weak D match, TRBD1 (5 bases). From germline, CDR1 is SGHRS and CDR2 YFSETQ. CDR3 size: 13 residues. V was pared by 6 bases and J by 3 bases, with 13 bases between. The CDR3 is CASKYGQGYEQYF. The CDR3 DNA sequence: TGCGCCAGCAAGTATGGGCAGGGCTACGAGCAGTACTTC.

This chain joins TRBV4-3 and TRBJ1-4; D is unresolved. The germline CDR1 and CDR2 sequences are LGHNA and YSLEER. The CDR3 contains 14 residues. Trimming took off 4 bases at V and 3 bases at J, with 9 bases between the two ends. The CDR3 DNA reads as TGCGCCAGCAGCCCACTATTGGCTAATGAAAAACTGTTTTTT. Translated: CASSPLLANEKLFF.